Sequencing of this T cell receptor (beta chain) was carried out in a study of T-cell memory formation after mild COVID-19. TCRdb re-derived calls from the 5' RACE reads in MiXCR, one entry per CDR3 protein. There are approximately 300,000 distinct CDR3 sequences in the sample; approximately 8% occur only once, and approximately 22% lies in the top ten. The CDR3 has 15 residues. From germline, CDR1 is SGHTA and CDR2 FQGNSA. Trimming took 4 bases from V and 6 from J; bases not matched to a gene: 10. This clonotype was counted only a few times. Its specificity is not known. Study-wide results and limits: The main location of contracting CD4+ clones was CM and EM, and that of contracting CD8+ clones was EMRA.

The sequence was obtained from a young man who had mild COVID-19 (a few samples of this study predate the infection). Cell type and time point are not known. This chain connects TRBV7-2 to TRBJ2-3; TRBD1 matches 7 bases. Sequencing input: PBMCs or a T cell subset sorted from them (not recorded which). This chain's CDR3 is CASSSTGFRSDTQYF. As DNA, the CDR3 is TGTGCCAGCAGCTCGACAGGGTTTCGATCCGATACGCAGTATTTT. Drawing the rest from reference TRBV7-2 and TRBJ2-3, the complete variable domain is GAGVSQSPSNKVTEKGKDVELRCDPISGHTALYWYRQSLGQGLEFLIYFQGNSAPDKSGLPSDRFSAERTGGSVSTLTIQRTQQEDSAVYLCASSSTGFRSDTQYFGPGTRLTVL.